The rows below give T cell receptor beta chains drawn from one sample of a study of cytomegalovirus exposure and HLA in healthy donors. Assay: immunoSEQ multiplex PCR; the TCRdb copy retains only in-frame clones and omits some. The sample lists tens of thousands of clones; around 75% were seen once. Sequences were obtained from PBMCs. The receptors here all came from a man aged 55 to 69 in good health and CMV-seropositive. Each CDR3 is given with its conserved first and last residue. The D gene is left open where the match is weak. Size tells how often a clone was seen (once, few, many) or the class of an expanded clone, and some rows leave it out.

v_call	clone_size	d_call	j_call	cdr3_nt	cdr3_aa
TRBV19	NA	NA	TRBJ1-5	TGTGCCAGTACCCGAGGGGGGGCCGGGGGTAGCAATCAGCCCCAGCATTTT	CASTRGGAGGSNQPQHF
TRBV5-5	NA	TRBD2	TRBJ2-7	TGTGCCAGCAGCTTGGGGGGACTAGCTTTGGAGCAGTACTTC	CASSLGGLALEQYF
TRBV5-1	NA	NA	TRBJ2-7	TGCGCCAGCAGCTCATGGACGGGAAGCTACGAGCAGTACTTC	CASSSWTGSYEQYF
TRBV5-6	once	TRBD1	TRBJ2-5	TGTGCCAGCAGCCCGACAGGGCGGTTCAGGACCCAGTACTTC	CASSPTGRFRTQYF
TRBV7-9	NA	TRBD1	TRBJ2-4	TGTGCCAGCAGCCACGGGACAGGGGGCAAAAACATTCAGTACTTC	CASSHGTGGKNIQYF
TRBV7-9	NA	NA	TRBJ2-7	TGTGCCAGCAGCCTCGACCCCACAGAGACCTACGAGCAGTACTTC	CASSLDPTETYEQYF
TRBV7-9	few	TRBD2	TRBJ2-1	TGTGCCAGCCCGGGTAGGGCGGGGGGGACCTACAATGAGCAGTTCTTC	CASPGRAGGTYNEQFF
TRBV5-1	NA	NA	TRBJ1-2	TGCGCCAGCAGCGCAGACAGAATACAATCGCCCTACACCTTC	CASSADRIQSPYTF
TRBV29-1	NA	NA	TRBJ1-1	TGCAGCGCCCGCGGGGGGCTTAACACTGAAGCTTTCTTT	CSARGGLNTEAFF
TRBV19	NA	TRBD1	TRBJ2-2	TGTGCCACAACGGACAGGGGGCGCGTGGACACCGGGGAGCTGTTTTTT	CATTDRGRVDTGELFF
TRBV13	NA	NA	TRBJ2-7	TGTGCCAGCAGTCTAGCGTATAGCTCCTACGAGCAGTACTTC	CASSLAYSSYEQYF
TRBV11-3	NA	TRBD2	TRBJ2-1	TGTGCCAGCAGCTTCTCCTTAGCGGGAGCCTACAATGAGCAGTTCTTC	CASSFSLAGAYNEQFF
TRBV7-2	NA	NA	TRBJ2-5	TGTGCCAGCAGCTTGGTACGGCAAGAGACCCAGTACTTC	CASSLVRQETQYF
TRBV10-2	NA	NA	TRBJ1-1	TGCGCCACCACCCCGGGGAACACTGAAGCTTTCTTT	CATTPGNTEAFF
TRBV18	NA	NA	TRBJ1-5	TGTGCCAGCTCACCAGGGCTGAATCAGCCCCAGCATTTT	CASSPGLNQPQHF
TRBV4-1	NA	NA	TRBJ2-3	TGCGCCAGCAGCCAATTCCCGGGGGGCACAGATACGCAGTATTTT	CASSQFPGGTDTQYF
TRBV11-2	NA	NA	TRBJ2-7	TGTGCCAGCAGCTTAGATTATGTAACCTACGAGCAGTACTTC	CASSLDYVTYEQYF
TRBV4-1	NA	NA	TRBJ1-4	TGCGCCAGCAGCCAAGACGACAGGACGACTAATGAAAAACTGTTTTTT	CASSQDDRTTNEKLFF
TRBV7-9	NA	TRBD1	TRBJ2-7	TGTGCCAGCAGCCCGAATCCGGGACAGGGGGTTCTCAGCTCCTACGAGCAGTACTTC	CASSPNPGQGVLSSYEQYF
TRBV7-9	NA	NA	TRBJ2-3	TGTGCCAGCAGCCCTCTGGGCGTGAGAGTCACAGATACGCAGTATTTT	CASSPLGVRVTDTQYF
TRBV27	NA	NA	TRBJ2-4	TGTGCCAGCTCCGACAGGACACTAGCCAAAAACATTCAGTACTTC	CASSDRTLAKNIQYF
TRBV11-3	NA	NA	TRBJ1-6	TGTGCCAGCAGCCGGAGGGGCTATAATTCACCCCTCCACTTT	CASSRRGYNSPLHF
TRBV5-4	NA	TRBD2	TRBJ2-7	TGTGCCAGCAGCCCCCAAGCGGGAGTGGCCTACGAGCAGTACTTC	CASSPQAGVAYEQYF
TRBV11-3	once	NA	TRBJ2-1	TGTGCCAGCAGCTTAGGGCAGGGCGGCATTAAGCAGTTCTTC	CASSLGQGGIKQFF
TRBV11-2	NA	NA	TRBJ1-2	TGTGCCAGCAGCTCGACTAGACAGAACTATGGCTACACCTTC	CASSSTRQNYGYTF
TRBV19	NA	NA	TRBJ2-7	TGTGCCAGTAGTATTCCGTCCGGGGACAACTCCTACGAGCAGTACTTC	CASSIPSGDNSYEQYF
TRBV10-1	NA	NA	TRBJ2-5	TGCGCCAGCAGTAGGAGCAGGGAAGAGACCCAGTACTTC	CASSRSREETQYF
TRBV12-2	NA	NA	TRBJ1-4	TGTGCAAGTCGCTTAGCGGGACAGGAGAGAGAAAAACTGTTTTTT	CASRLAGQEREKLFF
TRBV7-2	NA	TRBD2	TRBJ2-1	TGTGCCAGCAGCTTAGCTAGCGGGGCGGTCCGGGGTGACTTCTTC	CASSLASGAVRGDFF
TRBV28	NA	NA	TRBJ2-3	TGTGCCAGCAGTTTTGGCTATACGCAGTATTTT	CASSFGYTQYF
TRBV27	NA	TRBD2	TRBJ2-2	TGTGCCAGCAGTTCCGGGACTAGGGTCGGGGAGCTGTTTTTT	CASSSGTRVGELFF
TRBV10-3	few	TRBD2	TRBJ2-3	TGTGCCATCAGTGACGGGGGGGGCCCAGATACGCAGTATTTT	CAISDGGGPDTQYF
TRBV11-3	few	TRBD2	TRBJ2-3	TGTGCCAGCAGCTTGGCGGGAGCCCCAGATACGCAGTATTTT	CASSLAGAPDTQYF
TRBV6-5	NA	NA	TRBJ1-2	TGTGCCAGCAGTTACTTCAGGGGTGGCTACACCTTC	CASSYFRGGYTF
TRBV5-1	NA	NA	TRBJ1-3	TGCGCCAGCAGGGTAATACCGAGCTCTGGAAACACCATATATTTT	CASRVIPSSGNTIYF
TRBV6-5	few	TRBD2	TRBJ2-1	TGTGCCAGCAGGACTAGCACCTACCCACATGAGCAGTTCTTC	CASRTSTYPHEQFF
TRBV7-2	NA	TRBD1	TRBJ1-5	TGTGCCAGCAGCCACAAGCCGGGACAGGGGCTTCAGAGGGGTCAGCCCCAGCATTTT	CASSHKPGQGLQRGQPQHF
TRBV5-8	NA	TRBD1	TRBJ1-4	TGTGCCAGCAGCCGGGGACAGCGATCTAATGAAAAACTGTTTTTT	CASSRGQRSNEKLFF
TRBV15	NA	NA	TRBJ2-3	TGTGCCACCGCCCTGGCTAGCACAGATACGCAGTATTTT	CATALASTDTQYF
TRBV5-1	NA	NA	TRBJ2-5	TGCGCCAGCAGCTTCTCGTACCAAGAGACCCAGTACTTC	CASSFSYQETQYF
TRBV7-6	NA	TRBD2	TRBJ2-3	TGTGCCAGCAGTCATCTACTAGCGGGAGGGGGAAGCCCAGATACGCAGTATTTT	CASSHLLAGGGSPDTQYF
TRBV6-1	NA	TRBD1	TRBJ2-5	TGTGCCAGCACCCGAGGAGCGGGACAGGGGGAGACCCAGTACTTC	CASTRGAGQGETQYF
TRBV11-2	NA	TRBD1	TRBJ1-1	TGTGCCAGCAGCGGACAGGGGGGAACTGAAGCTTTCTTT	CASSGQGGTEAFF
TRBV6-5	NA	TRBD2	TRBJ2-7	TGTGCCAGCAGTTTACTAGCGTCAGACGAGCAGTACTTC	CASSLLASDEQYF
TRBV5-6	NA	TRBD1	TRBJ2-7	TGTGCCAGCAGCTCAATGGACAGGGGATCCTACGAGCAGTACTTC	CASSSMDRGSYEQYF
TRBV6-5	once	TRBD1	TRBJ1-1	TGTGCCAGCAGTAGCCAACACAGGGGGTACACTGAAGCTTTCTTT	CASSSQHRGYTEAFF
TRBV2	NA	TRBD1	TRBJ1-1	TGTGCCAGCAGCCTAGGGGGCTTGGGCACTGAAGCTTTCTTT	CASSLGGLGTEAFF
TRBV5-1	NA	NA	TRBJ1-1	TGCGCCAGCAGCTTGGCGCAGGGCACTGAAGCTTTCTTT	CASSLAQGTEAFF